This entry describes one T cell receptor (beta chain). This sample stems from a study of blood T cell repertoires in COVID-19. The overall study: Whether acute or convalescent, the COVID-19 samples came from the United States, Italy and Spain. From T cells, B-cell-depleted T cells, or PBMCs came the material, which was cDNA or gDNA.

Original processing notes: The authors estimated nucleated cell counts from reference gene primer amplification. Measured with immunoSEQ multiplex PCR; TCRdb has only the in-frame clones, and not every one. The V and J calls and clone size were taken over from that table, and D and trimming were inferred from the DNA. The sample yields some 200,000 clones, 85% seen once. Seattle researchers signed up patients amid active infection and tracked them longitudinally. The receptor was isolated from a woman between 70 and 85 years old with COVID-19, enrolled during active disease. Source material: peripheral blood.

DNA for the CDR3: TGTGCCAGTAATACCATCCGAGGGGGCCCGCTCGATGAGCAGTTCTTC. It specifies CASNTIRGGPLDEQFF. This chain connects TRBV19 to TRBJ2-1; TRBD1 matches 7 bases. The germline V gene encodes CDR1 LNHDA and CDR2 SQIVND (reference sequence). The V segment lost 7 bases and the J segment 8 bases; nucleotides outside the gene matches: 17. The CDR3 totals 16 residues.